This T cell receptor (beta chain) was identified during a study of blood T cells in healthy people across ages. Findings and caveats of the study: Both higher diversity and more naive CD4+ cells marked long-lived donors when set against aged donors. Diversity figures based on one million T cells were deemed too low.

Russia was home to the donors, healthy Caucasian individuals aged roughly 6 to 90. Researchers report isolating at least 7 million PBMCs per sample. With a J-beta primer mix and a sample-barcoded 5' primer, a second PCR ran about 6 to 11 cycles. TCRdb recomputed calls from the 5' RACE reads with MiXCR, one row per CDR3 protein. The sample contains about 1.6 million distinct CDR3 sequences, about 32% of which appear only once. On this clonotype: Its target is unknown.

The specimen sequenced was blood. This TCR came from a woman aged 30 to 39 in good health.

As DNA, the CDR3 is TGTGCCAGCAGCCAAGATGTCGCGACCTCTGGAAACACCATATATTTT. Translated, it gives CASSQDVATSGNTIYF. The chain combines TRBV3-1 with TRBJ1-3, with no clear D. The ends were cut back, 0 bases at V and 0 bases at J, with 9 bases in the middle. Germline V lookup: CDR1 LGHDT, CDR2 YNNKEL (reference sequence). The CDR3 is 16 amino acids.